The 26 T cell receptor beta chains below were found in one sample sequenced in a study of cytomegalovirus exposure and HLA in healthy donors. The PCR ran on 60 Vbeta and 13 Jbeta primers. Sequencing used immunoSEQ multiplex PCR; TCRdb keeps in-frame clones, though not all of them. The sample lists tens of thousands of clones; 77% were seen once. The specimen was PBMCs. These receptors all come from a female donor in good health and CMV-seronegative.

The rearrangement links TRBV7-3 to TRBJ2-3; D may be TRBD2 (5 bases). The CDR3 has 14 amino acids. From germline, CDR1 is SGHTA and CDR2 FQGTGA. The V and J ends lost 5 bases and 0 bases respectively, with 9 bases between them. The CDR3 here is CASSLRTSTDTQYF. CDR3 DNA sequence: TGTGCCAGCAGCCTTCGGACTAGCACAGATACGCAGTATTTT.

Remarks on this clone: Other DNA sequences from this sample encode an identical CDR3 as well. The chain carries TRBV29-1 and TRBJ2-3, with 9 nucleotides matching TRBD2. Germline CDR1 SQVTM, CDR2 ANQGSEA. Losses at the gene ends were 5 bases for V and 4 bases for J; bases not matched to a gene: 4. The CDR3 is made up of 13 amino acids. The CDR3 reads CSVSGTSPDTQYF. Here the CDR3 DNA reads TGCAGCGTTTCCGGGACTAGCCCAGATACGCAGTATTTT.

Turning to this clone: Relative to the germline gene, one junction end is altered; a read error may explain this. The sample holds other DNA sequences that translate to the same CDR3. This chain uses TRBV4-1 with TRBJ1-6; a weak D match, TRBD1 (5 bases). Per germline, CDR1 MGHRA and CDR2 YSYEKL. This CDR3 spans 18 amino acids. The CDR3 coding sequence is TGCGCCAGCAGCCAAGATGCGGGGGTGAGCTCCTATAATTCCCCCCTCCACTTT. Its protein is CASSQDAGVSSYNSPLHF.

This clone was recorded a few times. The chain combines TRBV27 with TRBJ2-4; 10 nucleotides align to TRBD2. Germline trimming cut 2 bases from V and 6 bases from J; bases unmatched to any gene: 7. The CDR3 contains 16 residues. Germline CDR1 and CDR2: MNHEY and SMNVEV (reference sequence). The CDR3 spells CASSLRLSGGGNIQYF. DNA of the CDR3: TGTGCCAGCAGTTTAAGACTCAGCGGGGGGGGAAACATTCAGTACTTC.

This sequence joins TRBV28 and TRBJ1-4; 8 positions agree with TRBD1. The CDR3 loop spans 15 amino acids. V lost 6 bases to trimming and J lost 7 bases; unmatched junction nucleotides: 10. Looked up from germline, CDR1 is MDHEN and CDR2 is SYDVKM. The CDR3, as DNA: TGTGCCAGCAGGTCCGGACAGGGCTTGTTTGAAAAACTGTTTTTT. This translates into CASRSGQGLFEKLFF.

V is TRBV6-4 and J is TRBJ1-1, with TRBD1 matching over 7 bases. J was trimmed by 3 bases and V by 6 bases; bases with no gene match: 4. The CDR3 loop spans 13 amino acids. The germline CDR1 and CDR2 sequences are MRHNA and SNTAGT. The CDR3 nucleotides read TGTGCCAGCAGCGCGACAGGGTACACTGAAGCTTTCTTT. It translates to CASSATGYTEAFF.

This clone was recorded only once. The genes are TRBV18 and TRBJ1-1, with 7 positions matching TRBD1. The CDR3 consists of 18 residues. Per germline, CDR1 KGHSH and CDR2 LQKENI. After removal of 6 bases from V and 1 base from J, the junction contained 17 bases not matched to a gene. Here the CDR3 DNA reads TGTGCCAGCTCGATTAGGACGCTGGGACAGACTACGAACACTGAAGCTTTCTTT. The encoded protein is CASSIRTLGQTTNTEAFF.

The CDR3 region has the DNA TGTGCCAGCTCACGGTACTCCTACCCCAACGAGCAAGAGACCCAGTACTTC. Residues: CASSRYSYPNEQETQYF. The chain employs TRBV18 and TRBJ2-5; D not resolved. The germline CDR1 and CDR2 sequences are KGHSH and LQKENI. The CDR3 length is 17 residues. Trimming removed 4 bases from V and 2 bases from J, with 20 bases in between.

V is TRBV9 and J is TRBJ1-1; 8 bases are a match to TRBD1. Losses at the gene ends were 4 bases for V and 4 bases for J; bases not matched to a gene: 9. The germline CDR1 and CDR2 sequences are SGDLS and YYNGEE. This CDR3 comprises 15 residues. Here the CDR3 DNA reads TGTGCCAGCAGCAAACAGGGGGTTGAGGGCACTGAAGCTTTCTTT. Protein: CASSKQGVEGTEAFF.

V is TRBV28 and J is TRBJ1-5; D call uncertain. Germline CDR1 and CDR2: MDHEN and SYDVKM. V lost 6 bases and J lost 7, with 7 bases in between. CDR3 size: 11 residues. The CDR3 DNA follows: TGTGCCAGCAGAGCTCGCCAGCCCCAGCATTTT. It is translated as CASRARQPQHF. Filled out from reference TRBV28 and TRBJ1-5, the complete variable domain reads DVKVTQSSRYLVKRTGEKVFLECVQDMDHENMFWYRQDPGLGLRLIYFSYDVKMKEKGDIPEGYSVSREKKERFSLILESASTNQTSMYLCASRARQPQHFGDGTRLSIL.

The rearrangement joins TRBV10-3 to TRBJ1-1; no reliable D call. The CDR3 loop spans 14 amino acids. CDR1 and CDR2 from the germline V gene are ENHRY and SYGVKD. With 2 bases removed from V and 1 base from J, the gap between germline ends came to 8 bases. The CDR3 sequence is CAISEREGNTEAFF. For the CDR3, the DNA is TGTGCCATCAGTGAGAGAGAGGGGAACACTGAAGCTTTCTTT.

J is TRBJ2-3 and V is TRBV27; 14 positions agree with TRBD2. Germline V lookup: CDR1 MNHEY, CDR2 SMNVEV (reference sequence). The CDR3 extends over 20 amino acids. V gave up 4 bases and J gave up 1 base; unmatched junction bases: 13. The CDR3 loop is CASSSGLAGGLGIRTDTQYF. CDR3 nucleotides: TGTGCCAGCAGTTCCGGACTAGCGGGAGGATTGGGGATTCGCACAGATACGCAGTATTTT.

In its sample, this clone was seen once. The chain uses TRBV5-1 and TRBJ2-1, with D hard to call. This CDR3 has 12 residues. Trimming took 1 base from V and 6 from J, leaving 5 bases between them. Germline V CDR1 and CDR2: SGHRS, YFSETQ. In DNA, the CDR3 is TGCGCCAGCAGCTTGAGCGCCAATGAGCAGTTCTTC. Protein sequence: CASSLSANEQFF.

V gene TRBV2 combines with J gene TRBJ2-1; TRBD2 matches at 7 bases. The J segment lost 0 bases and the V segment lost 6 bases, leaving 5 bases of the junction unmatched. In germline, CDR1 is SNHLY, CDR2 FYNNEI. The CDR3 runs 15 residues. This CDR3 reads CASRVGGSSYNEQFF. The CDR3 nucleotides read TGTGCCAGCAGGGTGGGGGGGAGCTCCTACAATGAGCAGTTCTTC.

For this clone: Because the CDR3 is missing its conserved closing phenylalanine or tryptophan, this is likely a read error. The rearrangement joins TRBV2 to TRBJ2-7, with 9 bases matching TRBD1. The CDR3 loop spans 19 amino acids. Germline V gene data show CDR1 as SNHLY and CDR2 as FYNNEI. The V segment lost 6 bases and the J segment 0 bases; nucleotides outside the gene matches: 18. The CDR3 reads CASSERTGAGPAGSYEQYL. CDR3 nucleotide sequence: TGTGCCAGCAGCGAGAGGACAGGGGCTGGACCAGCGGGCTCCTACGAGCAGTACCTC.

This clone appeared a single time. The V and J genes are TRBV6-1 and TRBJ2-5; D not certain. The assigned J gene may be wrong: the sequence end matches TRBJ2-7 better. Germline CDR1 MNHNS, CDR2 SASEGT. The CDR3 loop spans 12 amino acids. CDR3: CASRTYAYEQYF. The CDR3 DNA reads as TGTGCCAGCAGGACATACGCCTACGAGCAGTACTTC.

The rearrangement uses TRBV4-2 and TRBJ2-7; D perhaps matches TRBD2 (7 bases). V lost 5 bases and J lost 5, with 19 bases in between. Germline V gives CDR1 LGHNA, CDR2 YNFKEQ. The CDR3 length is 15 residues. CDR3 protein: CASSASGGPTDEQYF. The CDR3 bases are TGTGCCAGCAGCGCCTCGGGGGGCCCCACTGACGAGCAGTACTTC.

Here the CDR3 DNA reads TGTGCCAGCAGGGGCGGGACAGGGTGGAATCGTAATACGCAGTATTTT. Its translation: CASRGGTGWNRNTQYF. The V call is TRBV28, the J call TRBJ2-3, with TRBD1 matching over 9 bases. The CDR3 is 16 amino acids. J lost 7 bases, V lost 6 bases, and 14 bases had no gene match. From germline, CDR1 is MDHEN and CDR2 SYDVKM.

This rearrangement joins TRBV2 to TRBJ2-7, with D perhaps matching TRBD1 (5 bases). This CDR3 is 15 amino acids long. Germline V CDR1 and CDR2: SNHLY, FYNNEI. The ends were cut back, 3 bases at V and 6 bases at J, with 18 bases in the middle. The CDR3 bases are TGTGCCAGCAGTGAGCAGGGATCGCCTTGGGGCGAGCAGTACTTC. The encoded protein is CASSEQGSPWGEQYF.

The genes are TRBV19 and TRBJ1-1; no clear D gene. There are 13 residues in the CDR3. Germline V gene sequence: CDR1 LNHDA, CDR2 SQIVND (reference sequence). Trimming pared 3 bases from V and 6 bases from J, leaving 11 bases between. CDR3 coding DNA: TGTGCCAGTAGTATGGGAGCCCCAGCTGAAGCTTTCTTT. Translated, it gives CASSMGAPAEAFF.

This chain uses TRBV7-2 with TRBJ2-1; maybe TRBD2 (5 bases). Trimming took 1 base from V and 0 from J, leaving 7 bases between them. The CDR3 covers 15 residues. Germline V CDR1 and CDR2: SGHTA, FQGNSA. The CDR3 nucleotides read TGTGCCAGCAGCTTAGTAGGGAGCTCCTACAATGAGCAGTTCTTC. Translated: CASSLVGSSYNEQFF.

This chain joins TRBV28 and TRBJ2-7; D is unclear. V lost 7 bases to trimming and J lost 7 bases, with 14 bases between them. Germline lookup yields CDR1 MDHEN and CDR2 SYDVKM. CDR3 length: 12 residues. CDR3 bases: TGTGCCAGCACGGTAGCTGGAGAAGAGCAGTACTTC. Translating gives CASTVAGEEQYF.

Concerning this clone itself: The identical CDR3 is also encoded by other nucleotide sequences in the sample. The genes are TRBV6-1 and TRBJ1-1, with TRBD1 as a possible D gene (6 bases). CDR3 length: 15 residues. Deletions cut 4 bases from V and 4 bases from J, with 16 bases between. Looked up from germline, CDR1 is MNHNS and CDR2 is SASEGT. In nucleotides, the CDR3 is TGTGCCAGCAGTGTGGGGGCGAAGGGGCCCACTGAAGCTTTCTTT. This sequence encodes CASSVGAKGPTEAFF.

DNA of the CDR3: TGTGCCACATCGCGGGGGGACACAAAGGATGAGCAGTTCTTC. Protein product: CATSRGDTKDEQFF. This chain links TRBV5-5 with TRBJ2-1, with 8 bases that match TRBD2. Per the germline V gene, CDR1 is SGHKS and CDR2 is YYEKEE (reference sequence). The J segment lost 8 bases and the V segment lost 9 bases, leaving 13 bases of the junction unmatched. The CDR3 has 14 amino acids.

V gene TRBV27 combines with J gene TRBJ2-3, with D unclear. CDR1 is MNHEY, CDR2 SMNVEV, per germline (reference sequence). The CDR3 sequence is 12 residues long. Trimming removed 5 bases at V and 1 base at J, with 4 bases between. The CDR3 DNA reads as TGTGCCAGCAGTCCGGGCACAGATACGCAGTATTTT. It yields the protein CASSPGTDTQYF.

This clone was detected once. The chain has TRBV5-3 and TRBJ2-2, with 10 bases fitting TRBD1. TRBV5-3 is noted as an ORF with a role that remains uncertain. V gave up 3 bases and J gave up 6 bases; unmatched junction bases: 14. The CDR3 has 18 amino acids. Written as DNA, the CDR3 is TGTGCCAGAAGCTCTCTAATCCGACAGGGGGCGTGCTCCGGGGAGCTGTTTTTT. It specifies CARSSLIRQGACSGELFF.